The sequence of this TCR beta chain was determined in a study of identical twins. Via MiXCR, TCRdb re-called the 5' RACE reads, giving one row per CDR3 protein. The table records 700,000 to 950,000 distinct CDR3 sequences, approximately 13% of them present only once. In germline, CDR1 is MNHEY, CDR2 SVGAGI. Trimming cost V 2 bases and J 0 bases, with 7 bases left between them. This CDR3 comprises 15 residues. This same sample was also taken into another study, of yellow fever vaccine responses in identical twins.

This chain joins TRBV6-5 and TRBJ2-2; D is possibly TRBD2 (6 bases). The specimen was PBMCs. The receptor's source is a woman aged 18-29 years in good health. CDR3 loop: CASSYGGTNTGELFF. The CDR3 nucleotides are TGTGCCAGCAGTTACGGGGGGACGAACACCGGGGAGCTGTTTTTT.